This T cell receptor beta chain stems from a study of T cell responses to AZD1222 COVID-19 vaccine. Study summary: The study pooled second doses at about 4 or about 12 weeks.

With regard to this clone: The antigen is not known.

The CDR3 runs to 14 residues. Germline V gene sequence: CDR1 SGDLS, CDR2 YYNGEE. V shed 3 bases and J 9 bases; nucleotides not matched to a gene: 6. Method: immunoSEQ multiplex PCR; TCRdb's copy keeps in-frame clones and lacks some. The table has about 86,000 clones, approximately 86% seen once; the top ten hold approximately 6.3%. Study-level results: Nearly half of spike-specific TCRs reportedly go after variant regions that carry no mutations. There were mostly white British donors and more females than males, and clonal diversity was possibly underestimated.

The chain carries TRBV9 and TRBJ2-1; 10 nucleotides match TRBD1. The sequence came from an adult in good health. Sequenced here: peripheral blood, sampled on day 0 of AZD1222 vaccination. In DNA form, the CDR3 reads TGTGCCAGCAGCGCGGGACAGGGGCTGGGTGAGCAGTTCTTC. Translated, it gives CASSAGQGLGEQFF.